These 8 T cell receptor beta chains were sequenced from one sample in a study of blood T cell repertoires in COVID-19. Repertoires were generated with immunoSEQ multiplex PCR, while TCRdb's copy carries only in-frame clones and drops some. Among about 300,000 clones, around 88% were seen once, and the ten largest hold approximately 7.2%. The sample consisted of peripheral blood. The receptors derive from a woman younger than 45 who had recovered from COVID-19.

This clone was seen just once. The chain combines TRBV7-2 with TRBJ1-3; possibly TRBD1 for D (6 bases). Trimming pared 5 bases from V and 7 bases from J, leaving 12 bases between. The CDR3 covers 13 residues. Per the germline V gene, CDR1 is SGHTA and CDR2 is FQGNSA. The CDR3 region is CASSRGTGNTIYF. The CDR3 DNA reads TGTGCCAGCAGCCGCGGAACAGGGAACACCATATATTTT.

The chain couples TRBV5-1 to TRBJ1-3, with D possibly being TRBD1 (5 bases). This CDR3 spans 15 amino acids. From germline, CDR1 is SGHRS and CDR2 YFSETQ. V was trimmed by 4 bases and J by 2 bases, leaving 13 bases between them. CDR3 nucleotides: TGCGCCAGCAGCCCTCGTGGGGGGACTGGAAACACCATATATTTT. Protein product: CASSPRGGTGNTIYF.

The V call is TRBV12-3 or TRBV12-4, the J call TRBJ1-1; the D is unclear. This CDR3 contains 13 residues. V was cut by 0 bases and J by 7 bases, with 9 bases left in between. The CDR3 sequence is CASSLADNYEAFF. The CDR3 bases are TGTGCCAGCAGTTTAGCCGACAATTATGAAGCTTTCTTT.

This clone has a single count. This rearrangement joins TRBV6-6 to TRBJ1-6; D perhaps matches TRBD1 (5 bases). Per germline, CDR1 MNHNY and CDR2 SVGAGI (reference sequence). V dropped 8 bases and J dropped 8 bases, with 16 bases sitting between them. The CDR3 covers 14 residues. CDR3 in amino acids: CASLLGGVDSPLHF. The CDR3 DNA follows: TGTGCCAGCTTGCTTGGGGGGGTAGATTCACCCCTCCACTTT.

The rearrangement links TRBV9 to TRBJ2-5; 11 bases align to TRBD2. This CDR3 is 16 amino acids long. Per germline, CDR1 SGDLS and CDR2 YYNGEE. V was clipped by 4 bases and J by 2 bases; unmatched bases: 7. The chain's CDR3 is CASSPTSGETQETQYF. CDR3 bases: TGTGCCAGCAGCCCGACTAGCGGGGAGACGCAAGAGACCCAGTACTTC. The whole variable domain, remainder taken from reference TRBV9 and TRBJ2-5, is DSGVTQTPKHLITATGQRVTLRCSPRSGDLSVYWYQQSLDQGLQFLIQYYNGEERAKGNILERFSAQQFPDLHSELNLSSLELGDSALYFCASSPTSGETQETQYFGPGTRLLVL.

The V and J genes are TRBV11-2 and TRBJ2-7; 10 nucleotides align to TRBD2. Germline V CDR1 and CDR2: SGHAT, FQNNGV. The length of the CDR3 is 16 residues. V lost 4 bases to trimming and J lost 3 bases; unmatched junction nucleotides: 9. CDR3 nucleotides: TGTGCCAGCAGCTCCTCCGGGACTAGCGTCTACTACGAGCAGTACTTC. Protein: CASSSSGTSVYYEQYF.

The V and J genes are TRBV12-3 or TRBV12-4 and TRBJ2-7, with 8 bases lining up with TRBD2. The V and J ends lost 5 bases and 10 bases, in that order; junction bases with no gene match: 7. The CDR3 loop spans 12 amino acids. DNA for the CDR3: TGTGCCAGCAGTGGGTTAGCGGGGAACCAGTACTTC. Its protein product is CASSGLAGNQYF.

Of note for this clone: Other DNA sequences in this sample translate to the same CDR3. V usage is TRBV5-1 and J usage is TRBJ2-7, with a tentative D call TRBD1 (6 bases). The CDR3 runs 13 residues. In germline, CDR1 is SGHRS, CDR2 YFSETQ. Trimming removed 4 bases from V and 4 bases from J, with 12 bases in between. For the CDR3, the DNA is TGCGCCAGCAGCCCTACAGGGCCTTACGAGCAGTACTTC. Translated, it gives CASSPTGPYEQYF.